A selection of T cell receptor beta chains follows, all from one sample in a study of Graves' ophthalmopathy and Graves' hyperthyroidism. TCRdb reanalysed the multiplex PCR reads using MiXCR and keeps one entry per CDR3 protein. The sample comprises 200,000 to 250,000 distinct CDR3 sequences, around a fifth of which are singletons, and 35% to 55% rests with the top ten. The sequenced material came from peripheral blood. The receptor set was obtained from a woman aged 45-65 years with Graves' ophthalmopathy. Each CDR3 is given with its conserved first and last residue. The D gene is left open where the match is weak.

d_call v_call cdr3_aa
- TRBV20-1 CSARGGEGKYNSPLHF
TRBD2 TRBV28 CASSLKLGASGSQYEQYF
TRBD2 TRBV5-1 CASSGGLAGSEQYF
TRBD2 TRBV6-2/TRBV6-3 CASSVGSGTPQETQYF
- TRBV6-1 CASSEGPYGNQPQHF
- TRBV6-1 CASSDRGAGEQYF
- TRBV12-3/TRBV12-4 CASSPAGAAPRGYTF
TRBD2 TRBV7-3 CASSRLAGGIHEQYF
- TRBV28 CASSLIERNAYEQYF
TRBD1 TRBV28 CASSYASDRKNTEAFF
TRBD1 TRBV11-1 CASSLLGQGAEAFF
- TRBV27 CASSFPRGEAFF
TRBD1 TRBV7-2 CASSLNRGPYEAFF
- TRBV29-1 CSVVLQGNQPQHF
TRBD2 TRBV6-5 CASSYATTGGTYEQYF
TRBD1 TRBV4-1 CASSQTRTGGRYEQYF
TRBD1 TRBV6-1 CASSDYWDRGEVNLQYF
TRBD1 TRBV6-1 CASSRRGLLNTEAFF
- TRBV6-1 CASSERRFSGANVLTF
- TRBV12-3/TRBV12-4 CATRLVANYGYTF
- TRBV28 CASSPIGDGELFF
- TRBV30 CAWSGQTNYGYTF